A single sample gave rise to the 16 T cell receptor beta chains below, sequenced in a study of OX40 agonist ivuxolimab in advanced cancers. Generated by immunoSEQ multiplex PCR, the TCRdb table keeps only in-frame clones and is missing some. The sample yields some 100,000 clones, 90% seen once. Here the sequenced sample was CD4+ or CD8+ T cells sorted from blood, taken in a trial of the OX40 agonist ivuxolimab. Receptors were obtained from an adult with an advanced solid tumor such as melanoma, head and neck, liver or kidney cancer.

V usage is TRBV7-6 and J usage is TRBJ2-7; 11 bases match TRBD2. The CDR3 consists of 15 residues. V was pared by 4 bases and J by 0 bases, with 2 bases of the junction left unmatched. Germline-derived CDR1 and CDR2 are SGHVS and FNYEAQ. The CDR3 sequence is CASSYGTSGSYEQYF. The CDR3 DNA is TGTGCCAGCAGCTACGGGACTAGCGGCTCCTACGAGCAGTACTTC.

This clone was detected a few times. The CDR3 protein is CASSDRRDLDTQYF. The DNA for the CDR3 is TGCGCCAGCAGTGATAGACGGGACTTAGATACGCAGTATTTT. The rearrangement joins TRBV10-1 to TRBJ2-3; D is perhaps TRBD2 (6 bases). V gave up 3 bases and J gave up 5 bases, with 12 bases separating them. In germline, CDR1 is WNHNN, CDR2 SYGVQD (reference sequence). This CDR3 spans 14 amino acids.

This clone was seen only once. The chain couples TRBV28 to TRBJ2-3; D gene uncertain. Trimming took off 4 bases at V and 2 bases at J, with 4 bases between the two ends. The CDR3 is 12 amino acids. CDR1 MDHEN and CDR2 SYDVKM come from the germline V gene. CDR3 nucleotides: TGTGCCAGCAGTTACTTCACAGATACGCAGTATTTT. Translating it yields CASSYFTDTQYF. Full variable domain (remainder filled in from reference TRBV28 and TRBJ2-3): DVKVTQSSRYLVKRTGEKVFLECVQDMDHENMFWYRQDPGLGLRLIYFSYDVKMKEKGDIPEGYSVSREKKERFSLILESASTNQTSMYLCASSYFTDTQYFGPGTRLTVL.

This chain uses TRBV4-1 with TRBJ2-7, with a weak D call TRBD2 (6 bases). The CDR3 sequence is 15 residues long. The germline V gene encodes CDR1 MGHRA and CDR2 YSYEKL. V was pared by 4 bases and J by 0 bases, with 13 bases between. The CDR3 reads CASSRGDFSSYEQYF. CDR3 in DNA: TGCGCCAGCAGCCGAGGGGACTTCAGCTCCTACGAGCAGTACTTC.

This clone was seen more than once but under ten times. CDR3 amino acids: CASSFGTNYGYTF. The CDR3 nucleotides are TGTGCCAGCAGCTTTGGGACAAACTATGGCTACACCTTC. This rearrangement joins TRBV7-9 to TRBJ1-2, with a weak D call TRBD1 (6 bases). Looked up from germline, CDR1 is SEHNR and CDR2 is FQNEAQ (reference sequence). Trimming left V 3 bases short and J 2 bases short, with 7 bases between. CDR3 size: 13 residues.

This chain joins TRBV7-2 and TRBJ2-3; D unclear. The ends were cut back, 3 bases at V and 0 bases at J, with 10 bases in the middle. This CDR3 has 15 residues. The germline gives CDR1 SGHTA, CDR2 FQGNSA. The CDR3 loop is CASSFGSTSTDTQYF. Written as DNA, the CDR3 is TGTGCCAGCAGCTTCGGTAGTACTAGCACAGATACGCAGTATTTT.

The rearrangement links TRBV7-9 to TRBJ2-3; D not certain. V lost 0 bases and J lost 3, with 7 bases in between. Germline V gene sequence: CDR1 SEHNR, CDR2 FQNEAQ (reference sequence). The CDR3 runs 14 residues. The CDR3 protein is CASSLAVVTDTQYF. CDR3 DNA: TGTGCCAGCAGCTTAGCAGTTGTTACAGATACGCAGTATTTT.

This clone has just one count. The rearrangement joins TRBV2 to TRBJ2-1; possibly TRBD1 for D (5 bases). The CDR3 covers 13 residues. Germline values: CDR1 SNHLY, CDR2 FYNNEI. Trimming cost V 7 bases and J 6 bases, with 13 bases left between them. The CDR3, as DNA: TGTGCCAGCACGGCGGACATAATCAATGAGCAGTTCTTC. The encoded protein is CASTADIINEQFF.

The chain joins TRBV5-4 to TRBJ2-2, with 7 bases lining up with TRBD2. The CDR3 loop spans 14 amino acids. Germline values: CDR1 SGHNT, CDR2 YYREEE (reference sequence). V gave up 6 bases and J gave up 4 bases; unmatched junction bases: 6. The CDR3 spells CASTLGGSTGELFF. DNA of the CDR3: TGTGCCAGCACTCTCGGGGGGTCCACCGGGGAGCTGTTTTTT.

The gene calls are TRBV5-5 and TRBJ2-1; D is unresolved. Germline lookup yields CDR1 SGHKS and CDR2 YYEKEE (reference sequence). This CDR3 is built from 15 residues. V dropped 3 bases and J dropped 0 bases, with 10 bases sitting between them. The CDR3 region has the DNA TGTGCCAGCAGCTCCCGACTGGTCTCCTACAATGAGCAGTTCTTC. Protein: CASSSRLVSYNEQFF. Filled out from reference TRBV5-5 and TRBJ2-1, the complete variable domain reads DAGVTQSPTHLIKTRGQQVTLRCSPISGHKSVSWYQQVLGQGPQFIFQYYEKEERGRGNFPDRFSARQFPNYSSELNVNALLLGDSALYLCASSSRLVSYNEQFFGPGTRLTVL.

The J gene is TRBJ2-3, the V gene TRBV7-8, with 7 bases matching TRBD2. Germline V lookup: CDR1 SGHVS, CDR2 FQNEAQ. V shed 5 bases, J shed 2 bases, and the junction held 4 bases outside the gene matches. There are 14 residues in the CDR3. In DNA, the CDR3 is TGTGCCAGCAGCGGGACTATCTACACAGATACGCAGTATTTT. It encodes CASSGTIYTDTQYF.

J is TRBJ1-4 and V is TRBV7-2, with D hard to call. Deletions cut 0 bases from V and 7 bases from J, with 15 bases between. This CDR3 spans 16 amino acids. The germline gives CDR1 SGHTA, CDR2 FQGNSA. The CDR3 DNA is TGTGCCAGCAGCTTAGCGCAAGGTCTTTTGGGTGAAAAACTGTTTTTT. This codes for CASSLAQGLLGEKLFF.

This clone was counted a single time. This rearrangement joins TRBV19 to TRBJ1-2; 10 positions match TRBD1. Germline V lookup: CDR1 LNHDA, CDR2 SQIVND (reference sequence). The CDR3 covers 12 residues. V trimming: 8 bases; J trimming: 7 bases; junction bases outside the gene matches: 4. In DNA form, the CDR3 reads TGTGCCAGTCTCGGGACAGGGGCTGGCTACACCTTC. Its translation: CASLGTGAGYTF. Full variable domain (outside the CDR3, taken from reference TRBV19 and TRBJ1-2): DGGITQSPKYLFRKEGQNVTLSCEQNLNHDAMYWYRQDPGQGLRLIYYSQIVNDFQKGDIAEGYSVSREKKESFPLTVTSAQKNPTAFYLCASLGTGAGYTFGSGTRLTVV.

The rearrangement uses TRBV19 and TRBJ1-4; D gene uncertain. Trimming left V 4 bases short and J 7 bases short, with 16 bases between. Germline V gene sequence: CDR1 LNHDA, CDR2 SQIVND (reference sequence). The CDR3 runs 15 residues. The CDR3 loop reads CASSSRHSRGEKLFF. The CDR3 coding sequence is TGTGCCAGTAGTAGCAGACACTCAAGAGGTGAAAAACTGTTTTTT.

This clone has more than one count but fewer than ten. J is TRBJ2-3 and V is TRBV2; 8 positions match TRBD1. The trim removed 5 bases at V and 4 bases at J, leaving 8 bases unmatched. The CDR3 contains 15 residues. Germline lookup yields CDR1 SNHLY and CDR2 FYNNEI. The CDR3 region is CASSLVGTGADTQYF. Here the CDR3 DNA reads TGTGCCAGCAGTCTTGTAGGGACAGGAGCAGATACGCAGTATTTT.

A word on this clone: Within the sample, other DNA sequences also encode this same CDR3. V and J are TRBV28 and TRBJ2-7; 7 nucleotides agree with TRBD2. CDR3 length: 14 amino acids. Germline loops: CDR1 MDHEN, CDR2 SYDVKM. V was pared by 2 bases and J by 1 base, with 2 bases of the junction left unmatched. CDR3 region: CASSLASGSYEQYF. In nucleotides, the CDR3 is TGTGCCAGCAGTTTAGCTAGCGGTTCCTACGAGCAGTACTTC.